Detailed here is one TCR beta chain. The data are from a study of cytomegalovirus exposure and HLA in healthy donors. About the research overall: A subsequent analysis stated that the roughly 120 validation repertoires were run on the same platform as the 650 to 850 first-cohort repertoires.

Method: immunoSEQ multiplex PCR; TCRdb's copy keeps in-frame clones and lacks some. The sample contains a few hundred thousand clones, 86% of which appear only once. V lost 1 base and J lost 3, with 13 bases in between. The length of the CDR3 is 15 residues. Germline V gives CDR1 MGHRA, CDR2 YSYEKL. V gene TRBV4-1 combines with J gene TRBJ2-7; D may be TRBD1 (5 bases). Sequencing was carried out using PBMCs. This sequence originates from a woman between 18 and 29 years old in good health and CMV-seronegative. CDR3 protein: CASSQVPQGGYEQYF. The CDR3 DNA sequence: TGCGCCAGCAGCCAAGTCCCCCAGGGCGGCTACGAGCAGTACTTC.